This T cell receptor beta chain is drawn from a study of blood T cell repertoires in COVID-19. Overall study context: Italy, Spain and the United States were the sources of the convalescent and acute COVID-19 samples. Nucleic acid was either cDNA or gDNA, and it came from T cells, B-cell-depleted T cells, or PBMCs.

The V segment lost 3 bases and the J segment 3 bases; nucleotides outside the gene matches: 7. The CDR3 has 15 amino acids. Germline CDR1 reads SGHRS; CDR2 reads YFSETQ. Authors' data handling: The assay estimated nucleated cells by amplifying reference gene primers. Profiling relied on immunoSEQ multiplex PCR, and the TCRdb table lists in-frame clones only, not all of them. The V and J calls and clone size come from that table; D and trimming were worked out from the DNA. The sample includes 400,000 to 550,000 clones, around nine tenths seen only once; the top ten take about 2.1%. Researchers sorted participants into cohorts using their self-reported clinical history.

The clonotype originates from a young woman with acute COVID-19. The V and J genes are TRBV5-1 and TRBJ1-1; 8 nucleotides line up with TRBD1. Sequencing was done on a sample of PBMCs or T cells enriched from blood (not recorded which). The CDR3: CASSSYGQGDTEAFF. In DNA, the CDR3 is TGCGCCAGCAGCTCTTACGGACAGGGAGACACTGAAGCTTTCTTT.